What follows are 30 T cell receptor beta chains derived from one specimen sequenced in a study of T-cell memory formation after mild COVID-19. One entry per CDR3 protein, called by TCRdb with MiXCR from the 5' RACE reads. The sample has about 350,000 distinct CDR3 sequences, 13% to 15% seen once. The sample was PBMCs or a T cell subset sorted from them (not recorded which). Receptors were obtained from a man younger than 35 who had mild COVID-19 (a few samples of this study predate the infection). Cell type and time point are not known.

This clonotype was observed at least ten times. The CDR3 DNA follows: TGTGCCAGCAGCCCGCTAGGGACTGAGCAGTTCTTC. As protein: CASSPLGTEQFF. V is TRBV6-2 or TRBV6-3 and J is TRBJ2-1; D possibly matches TRBD1 or TRBD2 (5 bases each). Germline CDR1 is MNHEY and CDR2 is SVGEGT. Trimming cost V 6 bases and J 9 bases, with 12 bases left between them. This CDR3 comprises 12 residues.

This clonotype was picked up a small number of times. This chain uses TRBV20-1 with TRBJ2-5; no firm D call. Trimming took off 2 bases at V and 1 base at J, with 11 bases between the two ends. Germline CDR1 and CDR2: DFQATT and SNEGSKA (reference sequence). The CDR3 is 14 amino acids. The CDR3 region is CSARTPSVQETQYF. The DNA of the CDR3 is TGCAGTGCTAGAACACCGAGTGTCCAAGAGACCCAGTACTTC.

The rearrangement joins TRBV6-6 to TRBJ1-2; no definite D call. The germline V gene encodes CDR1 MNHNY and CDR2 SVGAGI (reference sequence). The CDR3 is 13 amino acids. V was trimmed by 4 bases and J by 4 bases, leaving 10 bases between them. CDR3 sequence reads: CASSLLPLYGYTF. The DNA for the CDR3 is TGTGCCAGCAGTTTACTACCGCTCTATGGCTACACCTTC.

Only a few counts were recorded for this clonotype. CDR3 in DNA: TGTGCCAGCAGCCCCCGTCGAGGCGGGTACACAGATACGCAGTATTTT. It yields the protein CASSPRRGGYTDTQYF. This chain connects TRBV5-6 to TRBJ2-3, with D perhaps TRBD2 (5 bases). V lost 4 bases and J lost 2, with 17 bases in between. Germline CDR1 and CDR2: SGHDT and YYEEEE. The CDR3 runs 16 residues.

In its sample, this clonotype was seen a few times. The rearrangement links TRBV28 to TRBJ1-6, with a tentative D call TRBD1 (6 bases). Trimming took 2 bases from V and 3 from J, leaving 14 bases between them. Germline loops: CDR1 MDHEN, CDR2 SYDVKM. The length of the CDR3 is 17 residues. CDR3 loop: CASSLRGAGDYNSPLHF. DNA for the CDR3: TGTGCCAGCAGTTTAAGGGGGGCAGGGGACTATAATTCACCCCTCCACTTT.

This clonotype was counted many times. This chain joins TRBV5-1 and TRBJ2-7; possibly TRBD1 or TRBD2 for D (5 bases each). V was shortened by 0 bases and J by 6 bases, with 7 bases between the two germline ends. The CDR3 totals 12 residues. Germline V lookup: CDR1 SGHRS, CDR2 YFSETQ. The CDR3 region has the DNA TGCGCCAGCAGCTTGGCCGGGGCCGAGCAGTACTTC. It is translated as CASSLAGAEQYF.

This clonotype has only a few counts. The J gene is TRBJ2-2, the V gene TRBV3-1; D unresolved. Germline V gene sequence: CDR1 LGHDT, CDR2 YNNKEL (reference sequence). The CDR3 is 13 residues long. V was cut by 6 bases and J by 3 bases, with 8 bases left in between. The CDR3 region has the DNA TGTGCCAGCAGTAAGATCGACACCGGGGAGCTGTTTTTT. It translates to CASSKIDTGELFF.

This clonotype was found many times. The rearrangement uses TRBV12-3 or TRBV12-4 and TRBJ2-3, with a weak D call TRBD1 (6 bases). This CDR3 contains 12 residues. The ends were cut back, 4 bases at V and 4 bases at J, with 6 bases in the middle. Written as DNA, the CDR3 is TGTGCCAGCAGTTGGGGGCCAGATACGCAGTATTTT. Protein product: CASSWGPDTQYF.

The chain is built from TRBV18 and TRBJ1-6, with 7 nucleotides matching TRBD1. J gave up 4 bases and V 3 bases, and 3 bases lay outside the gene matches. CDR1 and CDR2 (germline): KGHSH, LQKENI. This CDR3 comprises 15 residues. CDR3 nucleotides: TGTGCCAGCTCACCGCCGGGACAGTATAATTCACCCCTCCACTTT. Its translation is CASSPPGQYNSPLHF.

CDR3 DNA sequence: TGTGCCAGCGTTGGCCGGGAAACGCTTCGGTTCTTC. Protein: CASVGRETLRFF. The V gene is TRBV12-3 or TRBV12-4, the J gene TRBJ2-1; a weak D match, TRBD2 (5 bases). Trimming cost V 8 bases and J 15 bases, with 20 bases left between them. This CDR3 is 12 amino acids long.

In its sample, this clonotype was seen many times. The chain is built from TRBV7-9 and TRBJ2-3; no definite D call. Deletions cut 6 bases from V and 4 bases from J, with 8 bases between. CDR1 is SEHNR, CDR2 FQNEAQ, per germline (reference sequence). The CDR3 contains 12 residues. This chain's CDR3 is CASSFTPDTQYF. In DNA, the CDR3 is TGTGCCAGCAGTTTTACACCAGATACGCAGTATTTT.

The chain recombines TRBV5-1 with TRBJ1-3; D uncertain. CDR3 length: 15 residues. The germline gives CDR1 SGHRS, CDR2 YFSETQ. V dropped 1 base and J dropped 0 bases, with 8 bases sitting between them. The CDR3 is CASSLSGPSGNTIYF. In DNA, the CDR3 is TGCGCCAGCAGCTTGAGTGGGCCCTCTGGAAACACCATATATTTT.

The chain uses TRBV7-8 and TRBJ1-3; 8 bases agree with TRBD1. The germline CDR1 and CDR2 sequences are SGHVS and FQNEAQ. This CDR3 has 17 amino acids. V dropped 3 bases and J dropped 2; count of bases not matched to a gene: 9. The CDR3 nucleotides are TGTGCCAGCAGCTTGGGGACAGGAATTGGTGCTGGAAACACCATATATTTT. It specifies CASSLGTGIGAGNTIYF. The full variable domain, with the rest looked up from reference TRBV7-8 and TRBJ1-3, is GAGVSQSPRYKVAKRGQDVALRCDPISGHVSLFWYQQALGQGPEFLTYFQNEAQLDKSGLPSDRFFAERPEGSVSTLKIQRTQQEDSAVYLCASSLGTGIGAGNTIYFGEGSWLTVV.

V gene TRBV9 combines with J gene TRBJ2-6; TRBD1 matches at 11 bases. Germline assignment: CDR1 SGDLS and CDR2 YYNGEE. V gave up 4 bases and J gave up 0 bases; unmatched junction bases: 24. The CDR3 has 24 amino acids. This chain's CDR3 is CASSPHWDRDRGIGGISGANVLTF. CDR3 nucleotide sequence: TGTGCCAGCAGCCCCCATTGGGACCGGGACAGGGGGATAGGTGGGATCTCTGGGGCCAACGTCCTGACTTTC.

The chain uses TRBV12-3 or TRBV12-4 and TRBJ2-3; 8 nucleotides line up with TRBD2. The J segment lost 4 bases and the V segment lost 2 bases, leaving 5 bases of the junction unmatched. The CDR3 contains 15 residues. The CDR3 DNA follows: TGTGCCAGCAGTTTAATGCGGGGGGTGGCAGATACGCAGTATTTT. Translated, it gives CASSLMRGVADTQYF.

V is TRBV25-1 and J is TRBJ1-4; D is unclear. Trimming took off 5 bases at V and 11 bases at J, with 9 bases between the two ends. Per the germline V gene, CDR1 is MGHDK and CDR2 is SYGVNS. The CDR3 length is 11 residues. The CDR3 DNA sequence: TGTGCCAGCAGTATCATAGGGAAACTGTTTTTT. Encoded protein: CASSIIGKLFF.

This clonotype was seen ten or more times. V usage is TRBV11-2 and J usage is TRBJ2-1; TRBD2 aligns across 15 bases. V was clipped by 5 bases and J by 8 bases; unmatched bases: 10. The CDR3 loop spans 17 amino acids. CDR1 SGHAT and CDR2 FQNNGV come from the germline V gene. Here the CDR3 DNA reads TGTGCCAGCAGCGACTGGACTAGCGGGGGGGCAAAAGATGAGCAGTTCTTC. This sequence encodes CASSDWTSGGAKDEQFF.

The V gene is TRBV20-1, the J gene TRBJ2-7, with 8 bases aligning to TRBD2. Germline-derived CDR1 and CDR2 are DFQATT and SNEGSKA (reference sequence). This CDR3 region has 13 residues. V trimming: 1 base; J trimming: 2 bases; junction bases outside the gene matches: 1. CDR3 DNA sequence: TGCAGTGCTAGAGTGGGACTAGCCTACGAGCAGTACTTC. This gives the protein CSARVGLAYEQYF.

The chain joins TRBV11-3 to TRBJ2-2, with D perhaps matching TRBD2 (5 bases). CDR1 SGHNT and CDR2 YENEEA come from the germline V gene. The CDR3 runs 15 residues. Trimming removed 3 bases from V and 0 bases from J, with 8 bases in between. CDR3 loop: CASSLGVSNTGELFF. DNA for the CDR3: TGTGCCAGCAGCTTGGGAGTTTCGAACACCGGGGAGCTGTTTTTT.

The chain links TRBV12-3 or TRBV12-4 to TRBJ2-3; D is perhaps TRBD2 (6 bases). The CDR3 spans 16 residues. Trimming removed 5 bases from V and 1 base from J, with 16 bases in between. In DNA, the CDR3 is TGTGCCAGCAGTGCCCCGGAACGCGGGGGCACAGATACGCAGTATTTT. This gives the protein CASSAPERGGTDTQYF.

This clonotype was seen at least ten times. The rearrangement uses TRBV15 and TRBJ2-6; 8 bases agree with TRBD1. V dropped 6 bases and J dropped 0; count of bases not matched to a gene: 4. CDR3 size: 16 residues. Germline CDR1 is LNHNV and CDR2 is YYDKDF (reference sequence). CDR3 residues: CATSRDRPSGANVLTF. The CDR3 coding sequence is TGTGCCACCAGTCGGGACAGGCCCTCTGGGGCCAACGTCCTGACTTTC. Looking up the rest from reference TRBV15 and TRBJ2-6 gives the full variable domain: DAMVIQNPRYQVTQFGKPVTLSCSQTLNHNVMYWYQQKSSQAPKLLFHYYDKDFNNEADTPDNFQSRRPNTSFCFLDIRSPGLGDTAMYLCATSRDRPSGANVLTFGAGSRLTVL.

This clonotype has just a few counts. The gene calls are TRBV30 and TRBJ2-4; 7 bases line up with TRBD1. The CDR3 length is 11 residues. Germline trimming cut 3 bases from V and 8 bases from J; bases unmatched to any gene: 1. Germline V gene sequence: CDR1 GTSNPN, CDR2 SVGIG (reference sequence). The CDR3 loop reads CAWSTGDIQYF. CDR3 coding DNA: TGTGCCTGGAGCACAGGGGACATTCAGTACTTC.

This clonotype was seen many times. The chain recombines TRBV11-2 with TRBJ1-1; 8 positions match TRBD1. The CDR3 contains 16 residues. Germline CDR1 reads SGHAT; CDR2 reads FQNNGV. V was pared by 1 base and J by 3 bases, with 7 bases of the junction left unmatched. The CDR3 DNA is TGTGCCAGCAGCTTAGTTCCAGGGGGCGCGGACACTGAAGCTTTCTTT. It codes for CASSLVPGGADTEAFF.

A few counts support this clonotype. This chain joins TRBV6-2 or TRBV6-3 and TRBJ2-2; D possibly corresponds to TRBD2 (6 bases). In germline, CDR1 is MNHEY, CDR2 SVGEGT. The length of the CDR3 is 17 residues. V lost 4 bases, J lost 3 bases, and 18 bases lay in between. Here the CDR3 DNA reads TGTGCCAGCAGTTTTTTCCGGGGGATGCGATACACCGGGGAGCTGTTTTTT. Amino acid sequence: CASSFFRGMRYTGELFF.

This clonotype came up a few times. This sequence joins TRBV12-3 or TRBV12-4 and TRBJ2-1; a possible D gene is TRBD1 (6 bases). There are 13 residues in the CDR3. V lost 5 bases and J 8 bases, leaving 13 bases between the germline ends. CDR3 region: CASSLTGIDEQFF. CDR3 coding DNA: TGTGCCAGCAGTCTTACAGGGATCGATGAGCAGTTCTTC.

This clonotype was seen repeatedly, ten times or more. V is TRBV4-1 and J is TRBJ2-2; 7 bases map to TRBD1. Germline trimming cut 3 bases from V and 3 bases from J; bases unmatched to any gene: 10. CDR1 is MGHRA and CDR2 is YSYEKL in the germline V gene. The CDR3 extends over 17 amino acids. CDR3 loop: CASSQESGTAYTGELFF. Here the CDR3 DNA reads TGCGCCAGCAGCCAGGAATCCGGGACAGCCTACACCGGGGAGCTGTTTTTT.

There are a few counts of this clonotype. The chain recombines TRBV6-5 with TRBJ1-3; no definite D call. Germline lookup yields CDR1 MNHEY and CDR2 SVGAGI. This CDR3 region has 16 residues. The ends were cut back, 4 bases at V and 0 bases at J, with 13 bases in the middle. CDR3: CASSLDTLYSGNTIYF. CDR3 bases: TGTGCCAGCAGTTTAGACACTCTCTACTCTGGAAACACCATATATTTT.

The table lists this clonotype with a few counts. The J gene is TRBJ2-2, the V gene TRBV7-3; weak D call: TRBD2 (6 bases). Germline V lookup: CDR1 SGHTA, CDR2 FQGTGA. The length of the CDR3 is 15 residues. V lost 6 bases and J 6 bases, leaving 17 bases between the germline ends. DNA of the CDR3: TGTGCCAGCAGTTCAAGTAGCGGAGGGGCCGGGGAGCTGTTTTTT. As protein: CASSSSSGGAGELFF. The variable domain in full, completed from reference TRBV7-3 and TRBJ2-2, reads GAGVSQTPSNKVTEKGKYVELRCDPISGHTALYWYRQSLGQGPEFLIYFQGTGAADDSGLPNDRFFAVRPEGSVSTLKIQRTERGDSAVYLCASSSSSGGAGELFFGEGSRLTVL.

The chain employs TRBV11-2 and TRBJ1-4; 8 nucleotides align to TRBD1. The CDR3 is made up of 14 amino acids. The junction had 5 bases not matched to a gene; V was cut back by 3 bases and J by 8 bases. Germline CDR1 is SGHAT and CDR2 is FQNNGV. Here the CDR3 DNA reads TGTGCCAGCAGCTTGACCGGGACAGGCGAAAAACTGTTTTTT. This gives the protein CASSLTGTGEKLFF.

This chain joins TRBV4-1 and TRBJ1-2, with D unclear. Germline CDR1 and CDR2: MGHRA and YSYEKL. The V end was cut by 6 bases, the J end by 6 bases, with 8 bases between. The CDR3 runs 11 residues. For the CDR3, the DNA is TGCGCCAGCAGTCACAAGGATGGCTACACCTTC. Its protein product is CASSHKDGYTF.